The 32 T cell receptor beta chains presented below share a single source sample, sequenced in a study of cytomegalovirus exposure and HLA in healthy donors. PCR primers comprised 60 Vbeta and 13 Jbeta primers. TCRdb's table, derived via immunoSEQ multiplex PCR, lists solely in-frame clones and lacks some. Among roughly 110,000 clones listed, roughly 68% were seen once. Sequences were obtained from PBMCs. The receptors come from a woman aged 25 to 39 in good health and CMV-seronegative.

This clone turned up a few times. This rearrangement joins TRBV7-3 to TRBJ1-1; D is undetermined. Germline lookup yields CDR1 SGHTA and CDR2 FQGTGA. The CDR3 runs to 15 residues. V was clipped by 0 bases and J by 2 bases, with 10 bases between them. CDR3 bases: TGTGCCAGCAGCTTAACCGCTACAGTCAACACTGAAGCTTTCTTT. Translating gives CASSLTATVNTEAFF.

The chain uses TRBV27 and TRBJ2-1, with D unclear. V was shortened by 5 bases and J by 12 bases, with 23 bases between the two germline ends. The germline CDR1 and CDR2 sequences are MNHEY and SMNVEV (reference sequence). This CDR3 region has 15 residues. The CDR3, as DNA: TGTGCCAGCAGTCCGTCCTGGCAACTTGCCTCGGGGCAGTTCTTC. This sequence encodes CASSPSWQLASGQFF.

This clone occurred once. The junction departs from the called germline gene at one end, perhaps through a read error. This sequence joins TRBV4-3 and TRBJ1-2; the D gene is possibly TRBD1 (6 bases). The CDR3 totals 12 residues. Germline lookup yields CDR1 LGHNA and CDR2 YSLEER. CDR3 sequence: CASSQFGRDTEF. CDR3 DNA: TGCGCCAGCAGCCAATTTGGCCGGGACACCGAATTC.

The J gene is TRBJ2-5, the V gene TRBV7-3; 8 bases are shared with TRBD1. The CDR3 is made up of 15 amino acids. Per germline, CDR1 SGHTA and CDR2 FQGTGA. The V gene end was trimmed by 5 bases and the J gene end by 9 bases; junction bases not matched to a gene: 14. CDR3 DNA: TGTGCCAGCAGCCCCGCCGGGACAGGACTTGCGGCCCAGTACTTC. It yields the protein CASSPAGTGLAAQYF.

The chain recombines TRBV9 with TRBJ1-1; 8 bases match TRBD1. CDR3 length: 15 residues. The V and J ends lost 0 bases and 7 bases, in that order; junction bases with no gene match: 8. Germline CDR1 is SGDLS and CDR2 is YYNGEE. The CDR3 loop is CASSVVRTGHFEAFF. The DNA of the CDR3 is TGTGCCAGCAGCGTAGTGAGGACAGGGCACTTTGAAGCTTTCTTT.

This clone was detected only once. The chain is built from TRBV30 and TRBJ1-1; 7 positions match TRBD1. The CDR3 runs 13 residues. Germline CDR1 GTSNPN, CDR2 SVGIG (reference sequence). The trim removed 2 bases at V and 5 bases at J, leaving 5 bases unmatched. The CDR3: CAWSKGAGTEAFF. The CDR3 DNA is TGTGCCTGGAGTAAGGGGGCAGGGACTGAAGCTTTCTTT.

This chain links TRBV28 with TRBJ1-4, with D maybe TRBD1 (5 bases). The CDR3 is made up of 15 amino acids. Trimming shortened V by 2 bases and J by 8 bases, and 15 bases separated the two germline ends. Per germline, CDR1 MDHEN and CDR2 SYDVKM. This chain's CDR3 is CASSLATARVEKLFF. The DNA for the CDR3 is TGTGCCAGCAGTTTAGCAACAGCCAGGGTAGAAAAACTGTTTTTT.

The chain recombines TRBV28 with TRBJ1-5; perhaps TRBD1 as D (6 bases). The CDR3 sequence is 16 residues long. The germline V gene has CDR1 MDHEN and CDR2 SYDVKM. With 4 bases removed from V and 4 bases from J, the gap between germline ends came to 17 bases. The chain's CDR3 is CASSYPGGSINQPQHF. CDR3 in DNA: TGTGCCAGCAGTTACCCGGGGGGCAGCATTAATCAGCCCCAGCATTTT.

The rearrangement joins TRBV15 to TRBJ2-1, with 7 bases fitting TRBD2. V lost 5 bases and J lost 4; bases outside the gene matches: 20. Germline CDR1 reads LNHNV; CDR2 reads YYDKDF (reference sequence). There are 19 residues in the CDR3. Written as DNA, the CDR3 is TGTGCCACCAGCTTTCAAGGTTTTAGTTCACTAGCGTTGTACAATGAGCAGTTCTTC. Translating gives CATSFQGFSSLALYNEQFF.

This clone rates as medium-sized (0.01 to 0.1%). This chain's CDR3 is CASSITTNSPSYEQYF. In nucleotides, the CDR3 is TGTGCCAGTAGTATAACGACAAACAGCCCCTCCTACGAGCAGTACTTC. V usage is TRBV19 and J usage is TRBJ2-7; D is unresolved. This CDR3 has 16 residues. CDR1 and CDR2 from the germline V gene are LNHDA and SQIVND (reference sequence). The V end lost 2 bases, the J end lost 0 bases, and 14 bases lay between the germline ends.

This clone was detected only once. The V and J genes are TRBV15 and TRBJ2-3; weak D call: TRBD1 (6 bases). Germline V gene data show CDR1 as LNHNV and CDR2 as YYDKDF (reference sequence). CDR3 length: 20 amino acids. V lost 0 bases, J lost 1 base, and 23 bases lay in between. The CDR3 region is CATSRDSLDSRFPRTDTQYF. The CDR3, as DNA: TGTGCCACCAGCAGAGATTCATTGGACAGCAGGTTCCCGCGCACAGATACGCAGTATTTT.

The CDR3 sequence is CASSYTGLAYNEQFF. The DNA for the CDR3 is TGTGCCAGCAGTTATACCGGACTAGCCTACAATGAGCAGTTCTTC. J is TRBJ2-1 and V is TRBV6-5, with TRBD2 matching over 7 bases. V lost 3 bases and J lost 2; bases outside the gene matches: 4. The CDR3 sequence is 15 residues long. The germline V gene encodes CDR1 MNHEY and CDR2 SVGAGI.

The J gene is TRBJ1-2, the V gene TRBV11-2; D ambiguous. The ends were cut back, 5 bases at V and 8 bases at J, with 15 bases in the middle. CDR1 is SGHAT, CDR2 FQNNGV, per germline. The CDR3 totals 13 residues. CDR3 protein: CASSDSPDGGYTF. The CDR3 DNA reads TGTGCCAGCAGCGATAGTCCAGACGGGGGCTACACCTTC.

The CDR3 DNA reads TGTGCCAGCTCACCACCACGGGCACAGGGCTCCTACGAGCAGTACTTC. Residues: CASSPPRAQGSYEQYF. V gene TRBV18 combines with J gene TRBJ2-7, with a tentative D call TRBD1 (6 bases). V shed 0 bases and J shed 0 bases, with 12 bases lying between them. The CDR3 consists of 16 residues. From germline, CDR1 is KGHSH and CDR2 LQKENI.

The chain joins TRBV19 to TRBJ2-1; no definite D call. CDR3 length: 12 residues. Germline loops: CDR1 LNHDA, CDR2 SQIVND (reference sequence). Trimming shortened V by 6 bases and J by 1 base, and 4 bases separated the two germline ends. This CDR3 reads CASSNSYNEQFF. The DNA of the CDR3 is TGTGCCAGTAGCAATTCCTACAATGAGCAGTTCTTC.

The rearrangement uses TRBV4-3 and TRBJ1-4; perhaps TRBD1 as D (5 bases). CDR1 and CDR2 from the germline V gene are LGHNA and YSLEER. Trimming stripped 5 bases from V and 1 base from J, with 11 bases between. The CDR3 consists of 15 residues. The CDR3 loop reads CASSSRGGTNEKLFF. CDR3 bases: TGCGCCAGCAGCTCGCGGGGGGGAACTAATGAAAAACTGTTTTTT.

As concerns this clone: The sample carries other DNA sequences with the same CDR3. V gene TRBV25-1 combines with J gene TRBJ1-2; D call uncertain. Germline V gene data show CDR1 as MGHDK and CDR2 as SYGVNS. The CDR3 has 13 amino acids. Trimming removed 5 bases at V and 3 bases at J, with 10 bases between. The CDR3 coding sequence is TGTGCCAGCAGTCGGGAGAGCGACTATGGCTACACCTTC. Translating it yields CASSRESDYGYTF.

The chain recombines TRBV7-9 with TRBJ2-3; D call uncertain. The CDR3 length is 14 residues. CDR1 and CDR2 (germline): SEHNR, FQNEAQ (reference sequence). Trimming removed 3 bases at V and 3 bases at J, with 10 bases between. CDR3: CASSFSLVTDTQYF. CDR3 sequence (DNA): TGTGCCAGCAGCTTTAGTCTAGTAACAGATACGCAGTATTTT.

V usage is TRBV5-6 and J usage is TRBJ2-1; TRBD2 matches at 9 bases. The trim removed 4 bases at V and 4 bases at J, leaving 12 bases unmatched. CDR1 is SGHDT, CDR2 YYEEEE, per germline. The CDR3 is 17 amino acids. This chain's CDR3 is CASSTPRRAGGYNEQFF. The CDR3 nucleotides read TGTGCCAGCAGCACCCCTAGACGGGCGGGAGGGTACAATGAGCAGTTCTTC.

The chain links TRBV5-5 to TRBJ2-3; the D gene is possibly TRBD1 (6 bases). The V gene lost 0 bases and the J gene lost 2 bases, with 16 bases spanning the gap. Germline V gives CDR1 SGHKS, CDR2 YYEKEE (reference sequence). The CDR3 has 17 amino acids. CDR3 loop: CASSLGSGAQFTDTQYF. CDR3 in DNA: TGTGCCAGCAGCTTGGGGTCAGGGGCGCAGTTCACAGATACGCAGTATTTT.

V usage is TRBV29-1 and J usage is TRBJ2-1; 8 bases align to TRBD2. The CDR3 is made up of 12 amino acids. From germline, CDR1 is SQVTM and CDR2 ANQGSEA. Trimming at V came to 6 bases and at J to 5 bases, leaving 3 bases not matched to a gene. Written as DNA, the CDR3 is TGCAGCGTCGGGCGGGAGGACAATGAGCAGTTCTTC. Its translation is CSVGREDNEQFF.

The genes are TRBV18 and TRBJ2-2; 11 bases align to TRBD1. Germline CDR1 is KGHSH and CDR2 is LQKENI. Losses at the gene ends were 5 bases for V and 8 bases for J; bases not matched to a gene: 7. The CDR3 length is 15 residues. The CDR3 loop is CASSTGQGATGELFF. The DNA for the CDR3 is TGTGCCAGCTCAACCGGACAGGGGGCTACTGGGGAGCTGTTTTTT.

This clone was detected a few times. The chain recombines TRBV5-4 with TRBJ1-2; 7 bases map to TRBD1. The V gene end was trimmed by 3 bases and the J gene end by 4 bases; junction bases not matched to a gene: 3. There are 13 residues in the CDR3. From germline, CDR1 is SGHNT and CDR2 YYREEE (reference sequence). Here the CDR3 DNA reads TGTGCCAGCAGCTCAACAGGGGCCTATGGCTACACCTTC. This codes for CASSSTGAYGYTF.

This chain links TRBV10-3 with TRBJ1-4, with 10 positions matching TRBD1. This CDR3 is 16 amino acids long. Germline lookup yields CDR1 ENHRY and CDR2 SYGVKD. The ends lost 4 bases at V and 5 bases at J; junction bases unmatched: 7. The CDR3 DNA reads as TGTGCCATCAGTGGTCCCCCGGGACAGGGGAATGAAAAACTGTTTTTT. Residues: CAISGPPGQGNEKLFF.

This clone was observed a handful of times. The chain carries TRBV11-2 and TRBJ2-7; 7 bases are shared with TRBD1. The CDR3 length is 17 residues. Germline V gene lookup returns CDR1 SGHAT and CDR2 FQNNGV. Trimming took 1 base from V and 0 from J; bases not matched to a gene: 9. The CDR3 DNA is TGTGCCAGCAGCTTAGTCGACAGGGACCACGGCTCCTACGAGCAGTACTTC. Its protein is CASSLVDRDHGSYEQYF.

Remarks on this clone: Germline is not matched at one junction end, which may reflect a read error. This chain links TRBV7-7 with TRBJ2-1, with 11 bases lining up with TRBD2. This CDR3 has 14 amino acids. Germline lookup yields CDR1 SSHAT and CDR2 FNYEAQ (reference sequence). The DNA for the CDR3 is TGTGCTAGCAGCCTGGGGACTAGCGGCTATGAGCAGTTCTTC. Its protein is CASSLGTSGYEQFF.

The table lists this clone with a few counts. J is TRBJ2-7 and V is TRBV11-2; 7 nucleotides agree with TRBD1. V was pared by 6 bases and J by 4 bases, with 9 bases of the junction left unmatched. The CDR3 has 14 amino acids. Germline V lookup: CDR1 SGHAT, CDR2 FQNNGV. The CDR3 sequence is CASRSPTGMYEQYF. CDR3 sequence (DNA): TGTGCCAGCAGATCCCCGACAGGGATGTACGAGCAGTACTTC.

CDR3 nucleotide sequence: TGTGCCAGCAGCTTCGTTTCAGGGAATCCCTCCGGGGAGCTGTTTTTT. The encoded protein is CASSFVSGNPSGELFF. The chain has TRBV7-3 and TRBJ2-2; possibly TRBD1 for D (5 bases). The CDR3 runs to 16 residues. V lost 3 bases to trimming and J lost 6 bases, with 17 bases between them. CDR1 SGHTA and CDR2 FQGTGA come from the germline V gene. Looking up the rest from reference TRBV7-3 and TRBJ2-2 gives the full variable domain: GAGVSQTPSNKVTEKGKYVELRCDPISGHTALYWYRQSLGQGPEFLIYFQGTGAADDSGLPNDRFFAVRPEGSVSTLKIQRTERGDSAVYLCASSFVSGNPSGELFFGEGSRLTVL.

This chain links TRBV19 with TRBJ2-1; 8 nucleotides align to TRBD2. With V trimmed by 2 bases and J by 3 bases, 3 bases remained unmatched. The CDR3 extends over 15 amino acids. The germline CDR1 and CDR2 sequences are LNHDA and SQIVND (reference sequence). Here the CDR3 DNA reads TGTGCCAGTAGTATATCCCTAGCGGGCTACAATGAGCAGTTCTTC. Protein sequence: CASSISLAGYNEQFF.

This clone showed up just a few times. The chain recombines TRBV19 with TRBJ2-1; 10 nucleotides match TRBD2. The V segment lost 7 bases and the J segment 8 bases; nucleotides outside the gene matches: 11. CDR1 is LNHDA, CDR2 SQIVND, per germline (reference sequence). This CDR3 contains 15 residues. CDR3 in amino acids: CASKSGLAGEDEQFF. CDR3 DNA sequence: TGTGCCAGTAAAAGCGGCCTAGCGGGAGAGGATGAGCAGTTCTTC.

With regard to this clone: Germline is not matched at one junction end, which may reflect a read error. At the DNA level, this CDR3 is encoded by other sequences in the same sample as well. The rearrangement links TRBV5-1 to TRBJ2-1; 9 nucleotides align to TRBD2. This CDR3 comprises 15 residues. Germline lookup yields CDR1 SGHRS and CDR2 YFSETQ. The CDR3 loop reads CASRLVAGGPNEQFF. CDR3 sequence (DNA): TGCGCCAGCAGGTTGGTGGCGGGAGGGCCCAATGAGCAGTTCTTC.

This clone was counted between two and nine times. Written as DNA, the CDR3 is TGCGCCAGCAGCCCGGGGACAGGGAGGGACACCATATATTTT. Translating gives CASSPGTGRDTIYF. V is TRBV5-1 and J is TRBJ1-3; 9 bases match TRBD1. Germline V gene data show CDR1 as SGHRS and CDR2 as YFSETQ. The CDR3 runs to 14 residues. V shed 4 bases, J shed 8 bases, and the junction held 7 bases outside the gene matches.